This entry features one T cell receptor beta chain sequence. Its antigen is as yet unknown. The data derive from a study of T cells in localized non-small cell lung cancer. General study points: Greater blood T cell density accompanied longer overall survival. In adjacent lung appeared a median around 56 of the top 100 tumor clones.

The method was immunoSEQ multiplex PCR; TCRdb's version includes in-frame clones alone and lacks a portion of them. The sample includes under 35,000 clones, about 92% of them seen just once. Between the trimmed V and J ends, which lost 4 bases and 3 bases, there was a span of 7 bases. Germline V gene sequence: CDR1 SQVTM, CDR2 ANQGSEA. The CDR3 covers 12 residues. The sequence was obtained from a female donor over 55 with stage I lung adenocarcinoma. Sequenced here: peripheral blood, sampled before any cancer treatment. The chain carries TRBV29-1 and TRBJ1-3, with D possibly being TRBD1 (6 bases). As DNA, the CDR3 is TGCAGCGTTGCAGGGGTTGGAAACACCATATATTTT. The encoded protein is CSVAGVGNTIYF.